The 25 T cell receptor beta chains below all came from one sample that was sequenced in a study of blood T cell repertoires in COVID-19. Generated by immunoSEQ multiplex PCR, the TCRdb table keeps only in-frame clones and is missing some. The sample consists of some 500,000 clones, 88% of them appearing once. Sequenced material: PBMCs or T cells enriched from blood (not recorded which). These receptors originate from a middle-aged woman who had recovered from COVID-19.

CDR3 amino acids: CASSTGTGYNYGYTF. CDR3 sequence (DNA): TGTGCCAGCAGCACCGGGACAGGGTATAACTATGGCTACACCTTC. The chain links TRBV27 to TRBJ1-2, with 9 nucleotides matching TRBD1. Trimming removed 6 bases from V and 1 base from J; junction bases left unmatched: 6. The CDR3 spans 15 residues. Germline V lookup: CDR1 MNHEY, CDR2 SMNVEV (reference sequence).

This clone was recorded only once. V is TRBV29-1 and J is TRBJ1-4; D uncertain. CDR1 SQVTM and CDR2 ANQGSEA come from the germline V gene. The CDR3 consists of 12 residues. The V and J ends lost 8 bases and 7 bases respectively, with 14 bases between them. Here the CDR3 reads CSTTEVGEKLFF. CDR3 sequence (DNA): TGCAGCACAACTGAGGTAGGTGAAAAACTGTTTTTT.

The rearrangement links TRBV19 to TRBJ1-2; 7 bases align to TRBD1. The CDR3 is 14 residues long. Germline-derived CDR1 and CDR2 are LNHDA and SQIVND (reference sequence). V shed 5 bases and J 4 bases; nucleotides not matched to a gene: 7. CDR3: CASSPQRDSYGYTF. The CDR3 DNA reads as TGTGCCAGTAGTCCTCAGAGGGACAGCTATGGCTACACCTTC.

V gene TRBV4-3 combines with J gene TRBJ2-7; TRBD2 aligns across 10 bases. V lost 0 bases and J lost 3; bases outside the gene matches: 2. Germline assignment: CDR1 LGHNA and CDR2 YSLEER. There are 15 residues in the CDR3. CDR3: CASSQEASGSYEQYF. The DNA of the CDR3 is TGCGCCAGCAGCCAAGAGGCTAGCGGGAGCTACGAGCAGTACTTC.

This sequence joins TRBV11-2 and TRBJ1-1; TRBD1 is a possible D gene (5 bases). Looked up from germline, CDR1 is SGHAT and CDR2 is FQNNGV. This CDR3 region has 12 residues. The V and J ends lost 11 bases and 5 bases respectively, with 15 bases between them. DNA for the CDR3: TGTGCCGCTGCAAGGGGTGGAACTGAAGCTTTCTTT. It translates to CAAARGGTEAFF. Drawing the rest from reference TRBV11-2 and TRBJ1-1, the complete variable domain is EAGVAQSPRYKIIEKRQSVAFWCNPISGHATLYWYQQILGQGPKLLIQFQNNGVVDDSQLPKDRFSAERLKGVDSTLKIQPAKLEDSAVYLCAAARGGTEAFFGQGTRLTVV.

This clone occurred once. The chain links TRBV5-1 to TRBJ2-2, with D perhaps matching TRBD2 (5 bases). Germline V gives CDR1 SGHRS, CDR2 YFSETQ. V lost 0 bases and J lost 4, with 10 bases in between. This CDR3 comprises 15 residues. CDR3 loop: CASSLGSGGTGELFF. DNA for the CDR3: TGCGCCAGCAGCTTGGGGAGCGGAGGCACCGGGGAGCTGTTTTTT.

The rearrangement uses TRBV27 and TRBJ2-7; TRBD2 agrees at 10 bases. This CDR3 is 17 amino acids long. Per the germline V gene, CDR1 is MNHEY and CDR2 is SMNVEV (reference sequence). J gave up 5 bases and V 0 bases, and 10 bases lay outside the gene matches. The DNA for the CDR3 is TGTGCCAGCAGTTTATCGCTCTTAAGCGGGAGGGCCCACGAGCAGTACTTC. This sequence encodes CASSLSLLSGRAHEQYF.

V usage is TRBV7-2 and J usage is TRBJ2-1; TRBD1 matches at 8 bases. CDR1 and CDR2 from the germline V gene are SGHTA and FQGNSA. The V and J ends lost 6 bases and 3 bases, in that order; junction bases with no gene match: 7. The CDR3 runs to 15 residues. CDR3 amino acids: CASSSPGGLYNEQFF. The CDR3 DNA reads as TGTGCCAGCAGTTCACCAGGGGGCCTCTACAATGAGCAGTTCTTC.

This chain joins TRBV6-6 and TRBJ2-2, with TRBD1 matching over 8 bases. The germline CDR1 and CDR2 sequences are MNHNY and SVGAGI (reference sequence). V was pared by 6 bases and J by 5 bases, with 14 bases of the junction left unmatched. The CDR3 is 17 residues long. The CDR3 here is CASSRRNTGGVTGELFF. The CDR3 DNA reads as TGTGCCAGCAGCCGAAGAAACACAGGGGGAGTTACCGGGGAGCTGTTTTTT.

DNA of the CDR3: TGTGCCAGCCGGTCCCTAGCGGGAGTGTACAATGAGCAGTTCTTC. Its translation: CASRSLAGVYNEQFF. The genes are TRBV11-3 and TRBJ2-1, with TRBD2 matching 10 bases. The CDR3 runs to 15 residues. The germline CDR1 and CDR2 sequences are SGHNT and YENEEA. The V gene end was trimmed by 8 bases and the J gene end by 4 bases; junction bases not matched to a gene: 8.

This clone has only a few counts. The chain recombines TRBV29-1 with TRBJ2-1, with no clear D. The CDR3 runs to 9 residues. V was shortened by 3 bases and J by 15 bases, with 9 bases between the two germline ends. CDR1 and CDR2 (germline): SQVTM, ANQGSEA. This chain's CDR3 is CSVEAARFF. CDR3 DNA: TGCAGCGTTGAGGCCGCACGGTTCTTC.

This clone appeared a few times. V gene TRBV7-9 combines with J gene TRBJ2-7, with 9 bases matching TRBD1. The V gene end was trimmed by 4 bases and the J gene end by 3 bases; junction bases not matched to a gene: 1. CDR1 SEHNR and CDR2 FQNEAQ come from the germline V gene (reference sequence). The length of the CDR3 is 13 residues. The CDR3 DNA reads TGTGCCAGCAGCTGGGGACAGGGCTACGAGCAGTACTTC. Protein sequence: CASSWGQGYEQYF.

This clone was observed a few times. Other DNA sequences from this sample encode an identical CDR3 as well. The genes are TRBV6-5 and TRBJ2-1, with D perhaps TRBD1 (5 bases). Germline V lookup: CDR1 MNHEY, CDR2 SVGAGI. This CDR3 contains 13 residues. V dropped 2 bases and J dropped 3 bases, with 5 bases sitting between them. The CDR3 bases are TGTGCCAGCAGTTACGACAGCTACAATGAGCAGTTCTTC. It codes for CASSYDSYNEQFF.

The chain recombines TRBV2 with TRBJ2-1; 12 positions agree with TRBD2. V was clipped by 6 bases and J by 15 bases; unmatched bases: 18. Germline V CDR1 and CDR2: SNHLY, FYNNEI. The CDR3 loop spans 16 amino acids. The CDR3 bases are TGTGCCAGCAGCGGACGGGCTAGCGGGAGGGCCTTGAATCTGTTCTTC. Its protein product is CASSGRASGRALNLFF.

CDR3 DNA: TGTGCCAGCAGCTTTGACAGGGGAGGGAACACTGAAGCTTTCTTT. The encoded protein is CASSFDRGGNTEAFF. The chain is built from TRBV7-9 and TRBJ1-1; 8 bases are a match to TRBD1. With V trimmed by 3 bases and J by 1 base, 4 bases remained unmatched. There are 15 residues in the CDR3. CDR1 SEHNR and CDR2 FQNEAQ come from the germline V gene (reference sequence). Drawing the rest from reference TRBV7-9 and TRBJ1-1, the complete variable domain is DTGVSQNPRHKITKRGQNVTFRCDPISEHNRLYWYRQTLGQGPEFLTYFQNEAQLEKSRLLSDRFSAERPKGSFSTLEIQRTEQGDSAMYLCASSFDRGGNTEAFFGQGTRLTVV.

The chain couples TRBV6-5 to TRBJ1-2, with TRBD1 matching 7 bases. The CDR3 has 13 amino acids. The germline CDR1 and CDR2 sequences are MNHEY and SVGAGI. With 5 bases clipped from V and 2 bases from J, the junction kept 2 bases outside the gene matches. The CDR3 is CASSRTGNYGYTF. The CDR3 DNA sequence: TGTGCCAGCAGTCGGACAGGCAACTATGGCTACACCTTC.

This chain uses TRBV19 with TRBJ2-1; D may be TRBD1 (5 bases). From germline, CDR1 is LNHDA and CDR2 SQIVND (reference sequence). CDR3 length: 14 amino acids. With 6 bases removed from V and 9 bases from J, the gap between germline ends came to 18 bases. The CDR3 sequence: CASRSPGIGIEQFF. The CDR3 DNA reads as TGTGCCAGTAGATCCCCAGGGATAGGAATTGAGCAGTTCTTC.

The J gene is TRBJ2-7, the V gene TRBV6-5, with 7 bases fitting TRBD2. Germline assignment: CDR1 MNHEY and CDR2 SVGAGI. Trimming took 0 bases from V and 3 from J; bases not matched to a gene: 5. CDR3 length: 15 residues. CDR3 coding DNA: TGTGCCAGCAGTTACTCGCTAGCGGAGAACTACGAGCAGTACTTC. Amino acid sequence: CASSYSLAENYEQYF.

The chain combines TRBV11-3 with TRBJ2-1, with D unclear. CDR3 length equals 14 residues. Germline lookup yields CDR1 SGHNT and CDR2 YENEEA. Trimming took 1 base from V and 0 from J, leaving 4 bases between them. CDR3 sequence: CASSLGGSYNEQFF. In DNA, the CDR3 is TGTGCCAGCAGCTTAGGCGGCTCCTACAATGAGCAGTTCTTC. Drawing the rest from reference TRBV11-3 and TRBJ2-1, the complete variable domain is EAGVVQSPRYKIIEKKQPVAFWCNPISGHNTLYWYLQNLGQGPELLIRYENEEAVDDSQLPKDRFSAERLKGVDSTLKIQPAELGDSAVYLCASSLGGSYNEQFFGPGTRLTVL.

The genes are TRBV13 and TRBJ1-3; 9 nucleotides agree with TRBD1. This CDR3 is built from 17 residues. CDR1 is PRHDT, CDR2 FYEKMQ, per germline (reference sequence). The V and J ends lost 4 bases and 1 base, in that order; junction bases with no gene match: 8. The CDR3 DNA reads TGTGCCAGCAGCTACCGGACAGGGGACTTTTCTGGAAACACCATATATTTT. As protein: CASSYRTGDFSGNTIYF.

V usage is TRBV7-9 and J usage is TRBJ1-1, with a tentative D call TRBD1 (5 bases). Trimming took 5 bases from V and 9 from J, leaving 16 bases between them. This CDR3 region has 13 residues. Germline V gives CDR1 SEHNR, CDR2 FQNEAQ (reference sequence). The CDR3 sequence is CASSRDSDAKAFF. The CDR3 nucleotides are TGTGCCAGCAGCCGAGACAGTGACGCTAAAGCTTTCTTT.

This sequence joins TRBV6-5 and TRBJ2-7, with 9 bases identical to TRBD1. The germline V gene encodes CDR1 MNHEY and CDR2 SVGAGI. V was clipped by 4 bases and J by 5 bases; unmatched bases: 12. The CDR3 contains 16 residues. CDR3 in amino acids: CASSSDPGTGLNEQYF. For the CDR3, the DNA is TGTGCCAGCAGTTCCGATCCCGGGACAGGGCTAAACGAGCAGTACTTC.

The chain carries TRBV18 and TRBJ2-1, with 9 bases lining up with TRBD2. Germline V CDR1 and CDR2: KGHSH, LQKENI. V lost 3 bases and J lost 5; bases outside the gene matches: 14. This CDR3 has 18 residues. CDR3 amino acids: CASSPALAGWGKNNEQFF. The CDR3 DNA reads as TGTGCCAGCTCACCGGCACTAGCGGGTTGGGGTAAGAACAATGAGCAGTTCTTC.

This clone appeared a single time. The genes are TRBV11-2 and TRBJ2-2; D may be TRBD2 (6 bases). Trimming shortened V by 6 bases and J by 7 bases, and 15 bases separated the two germline ends. Germline assignment: CDR1 SGHAT and CDR2 FQNNGV. This CDR3 spans 14 amino acids. The CDR3 loop reads CASSAAEGRGELFF. The CDR3 DNA sequence: TGTGCCAGCAGTGCCGCGGAGGGCCGCGGGGAGCTGTTTTTT.

The chain is built from TRBV7-8 and TRBJ1-4; D is ambiguous. The CDR3 totals 13 residues. Per the germline V gene, CDR1 is SGHVS and CDR2 is FQNEAQ. Between the trimmed V and J ends, which lost 5 bases and 2 bases, there was a span of 6 bases. The CDR3 DNA reads TGTGCCAGCAGCCCCGGGACTAATGAAAAACTGTTTTTT. It is translated as CASSPGTNEKLFF.